Listed here are 28 T cell receptor beta chains from one sample, sequenced in a study of blood T cell repertoires in COVID-19. Measured with immunoSEQ multiplex PCR; TCRdb has only the in-frame clones, and not every one. The sample yields 200,000 to 300,000 clones, 83% seen once. The sample comprised peripheral blood. These receptors originate from a human donor in a cohort sampled during active COVID-19.

The table lists this clone with a few counts. The chain has TRBV4-1 and TRBJ1-5; 8 bases match TRBD1. The CDR3 covers 15 residues. With V trimmed by 1 base and J by 5 bases, 4 bases remained unmatched. Germline V gives CDR1 MGHRA, CDR2 YSYEKL. CDR3 region: CASSQVTGVDQPQHF. For the CDR3, the DNA is TGCGCCAGCAGCCAAGTGACAGGGGTCGATCAGCCCCAGCATTTT.

This clone was counted a few times. The chain recombines TRBV11-2 with TRBJ2-5; D possibly corresponds to TRBD2 (6 bases). CDR3 length: 15 residues. The germline V gene encodes CDR1 SGHAT and CDR2 FQNNGV. With 5 bases removed from V and 9 bases from J, the gap between germline ends came to 22 bases. The CDR3 reads CASSIGDFTVRAQYF. CDR3 in DNA: TGTGCCAGCAGCATCGGGGACTTCACCGTAAGGGCCCAGTACTTC.

V and J are TRBV15 and TRBJ1-1; 7 bases are shared with TRBD1. Trimming at V came to 1 base and at J to 0 bases, leaving 2 bases not matched to a gene. CDR1 and CDR2 (germline): LNHNV, YYDKDF (reference sequence). The CDR3 is made up of 15 amino acids. The CDR3 loop is CATSRGGQMNTEAFF. CDR3 coding DNA: TGTGCCACCAGCAGAGGGGGACAGATGAACACTGAAGCTTTCTTT.

The rearrangement joins TRBV7-9 to TRBJ1-1; 7 nucleotides line up with TRBD1. From germline, CDR1 is SEHNR and CDR2 FQNEAQ (reference sequence). The CDR3 sequence is 14 residues long. Unmatched junction bases numbered 2, after V lost 2 bases and J lost 2 bases. DNA for the CDR3: TGTGCCAGCAGCTTAACAGGGGCTAACACTGAAGCTTTCTTT. Translating it yields CASSLTGANTEAFF.

The chain joins TRBV9 to TRBJ1-5; D is perhaps TRBD1 (5 bases). With 4 bases removed from V and 0 bases from J, the gap between germline ends came to 14 bases. This CDR3 comprises 16 residues. Germline lookup yields CDR1 SGDLS and CDR2 YYNGEE. CDR3 DNA: TGTGCCAGCAGCCACGGGCGGGGGAATAGCAATCAGCCCCAGCATTTT. Translating it yields CASSHGRGNSNQPQHF. Combining the CDR3 with reference TRBV9 and TRBJ1-5 gives the whole variable domain DSGVTQTPKHLITATGQRVTLRCSPRSGDLSVYWYQQSLDQGLQFLIQYYNGEERAKGNILERFSAQQFPDLHSELNLSSLELGDSALYFCASSHGRGNSNQPQHFGDGTRLSIL.

V usage is TRBV11-3 and J usage is TRBJ2-1, with 12 bases matching TRBD2. V lost 1 base, J lost 6 bases, and 4 bases stayed unmatched. This CDR3 contains 16 residues. The germline gives CDR1 SGHNT, CDR2 YENEEA. The CDR3 here is CASSLGGLAGSNEQFF. The CDR3 DNA sequence: TGTGCCAGCAGCTTAGGGGGACTAGCGGGCTCCAATGAGCAGTTCTTC.

Only one count was recorded for this clone. The chain recombines TRBV18 with TRBJ1-1, with unresolved D. Germline-derived CDR1 and CDR2 are KGHSH and LQKENI. The germline V and J ends were trimmed by 0 bases and 2 bases, with 10 bases remaining between them. The CDR3 sequence is 15 residues long. DNA of the CDR3: TGTGCCAGCTCACCACCGCGGCAGCGAAACACTGAAGCTTTCTTT. Translating gives CASSPPRQRNTEAFF.

The V gene is TRBV27, the J gene TRBJ2-1; 7 bases are shared with TRBD1. Germline V CDR1 and CDR2: MNHEY, SMNVEV (reference sequence). The V gene end was trimmed by 8 bases and the J gene end by 8 bases; junction bases not matched to a gene: 12. CDR3 size: 14 residues. The CDR3 reads CASRRTGGAYEQFF. In DNA form, the CDR3 reads TGTGCCAGCCGGAGGACAGGTGGTGCGTATGAGCAGTTCTTC.

The V and J genes are TRBV30 and TRBJ2-3; no definite D call. There are 14 residues in the CDR3. Germline V gene sequence: CDR1 GTSNPN, CDR2 SVGIG (reference sequence). Trimming took off 0 bases at V and 2 bases at J, with 9 bases between the two ends. CDR3: CAWSVPGPTDTQYF. The CDR3, as DNA: TGTGCCTGGAGTGTACCAGGCCCCACAGATACGCAGTATTTT.

The rearrangement joins TRBV7-9 to TRBJ2-3; 11 positions agree with TRBD1. The length of the CDR3 is 17 residues. The J segment lost 4 bases and the V segment lost 3 bases, leaving 9 bases of the junction unmatched. Germline V gives CDR1 SEHNR, CDR2 FQNEAQ (reference sequence). The CDR3 DNA follows: TGTGCCAGCAGCTTTGTAGGGACAGGGGGTAATCCAGATACGCAGTATTTT. Its protein product is CASSFVGTGGNPDTQYF.

This rearrangement joins TRBV7-8 to TRBJ2-2; 10 bases line up with TRBD1. V was pared by 3 bases and J by 3 bases, with 10 bases of the junction left unmatched. CDR3 length equals 18 residues. The germline V gene has CDR1 SGHVS and CDR2 FQNEAQ. Here the CDR3 DNA reads TGTGCCAGCAGCTTTCGGGGGGACAGGGGTGTTCACACCGGGGAGCTGTTTTTT. This sequence encodes CASSFRGDRGVHTGELFF. Combining the CDR3 with reference TRBV7-8 and TRBJ2-2 gives the whole variable domain GAGVSQSPRYKVAKRGQDVALRCDPISGHVSLFWYQQALGQGPEFLTYFQNEAQLDKSGLPSDRFFAERPEGSVSTLKIQRTQQEDSAVYLCASSFRGDRGVHTGELFFGEGSRLTVL.

This clone was recorded a few times. This chain connects TRBV5-1 to TRBJ1-5; a possible D gene is TRBD1 (6 bases). The CDR3 has 16 amino acids. Germline-derived CDR1 and CDR2 are SGHRS and YFSETQ. Trimming took off 4 bases at V and 8 bases at J, with 22 bases between the two ends. The CDR3 nucleotides read TGCGCCAGCAGCCCGAACGAACAGGGACGGGATGAGCCCCAGCATTTT. Encoded protein: CASSPNEQGRDEPQHF. Supplemented by reference TRBV5-1 and TRBJ1-5, the full variable domain reads KAGVTQTPRYLIKTRGQQVTLSCSPISGHRSVSWYQQTPGQGLQFLFEYFSETQRNKGNFPGRFSGRQFSNSRSEMNVSTLELGDSALYLCASSPNEQGRDEPQHFGDGTRLSIL.

This sequence joins TRBV6-5 and TRBJ1-5; 8 nucleotides agree with TRBD1. There are 13 residues in the CDR3. CDR1 is MNHEY and CDR2 is SVGAGI in the germline V gene. The J segment lost 7 bases and the V segment lost 5 bases, leaving 4 bases of the junction unmatched. The CDR3 DNA follows: TGTGCCAGCAGTCGACAGGGGTGGCAGCCCCAGCATTTT. Its protein product is CASSRQGWQPQHF.

There are a few counts of this clone. The CDR3 is CASSDRVRAEAFF. CDR3 DNA: TGTGCCAGCAGTGACAGGGTACGCGCTGAAGCTTTCTTT. V is TRBV6-1 and J is TRBJ1-1; possibly TRBD1 for D (5 bases). Trimming pared 3 bases from V and 6 bases from J, leaving 11 bases between. This CDR3 spans 13 amino acids. CDR1 and CDR2 from the germline V gene are MNHNS and SASEGT.

This clone occurred a few times. The genes are TRBV19 and TRBJ2-7; 7 bases are a match to TRBD1. With 5 bases clipped from V and 5 bases from J, the junction kept 9 bases outside the gene matches. Germline-derived CDR1 and CDR2 are LNHDA and SQIVND (reference sequence). The CDR3 length is 14 residues. The CDR3 DNA is TGTGCCAGTAGTGTGACAGGGTTCGGTAACGAGCAGTACTTC. This codes for CASSVTGFGNEQYF.

The V and J genes are TRBV7-6 and TRBJ2-5; possibly TRBD2 for D (6 bases). Trimming stripped 4 bases from V and 8 bases from J, with 17 bases between. Germline loops: CDR1 SGHVS, CDR2 FNYEAQ. The CDR3 contains 14 residues. CDR3 loop: CASSSDGSGETQYF. DNA of the CDR3: TGTGCCAGCAGCTCGGACGGTTCGGGGGAAACCCAGTACTTC.

The rearrangement joins TRBV18 to TRBJ1-3, with D unclear. CDR1 KGHSH and CDR2 LQKENI come from the germline V gene. This CDR3 is built from 15 residues. Trimming removed 4 bases at V and 4 bases at J, with 14 bases between. In DNA, the CDR3 is TGTGCCAGCTCACTCATGACGGAGCTAGGAAACACCATATATTTT. Residues: CASSLMTELGNTIYF.

This chain connects TRBV19 to TRBJ1-1; D might be TRBD1 (5 bases). Germline CDR1 reads LNHDA; CDR2 reads SQIVND (reference sequence). With 4 bases removed from V and 1 base from J, the gap between germline ends came to 7 bases. This CDR3 has 13 residues. The CDR3 region has the DNA TGTGCCAGTAGTACGACAGCGAACACTGAAGCTTTCTTT. It specifies CASSTTANTEAFF.

The chain links TRBV7-6 to TRBJ1-3, with 10 bases matching TRBD1. Germline V gives CDR1 SGHVS, CDR2 FNYEAQ. The V and J ends lost 5 bases and 0 bases, in that order; junction bases with no gene match: 7. This CDR3 is 17 amino acids long. Here the CDR3 reads CASSQGQGTFSGNTIYF. The CDR3 DNA reads TGTGCCAGCAGCCAGGGACAGGGGACTTTCTCTGGAAACACCATATATTTT.

This clone was recorded a few times. The chain combines TRBV19 with TRBJ2-2; 9 bases map to TRBD1. From germline, CDR1 is LNHDA and CDR2 SQIVND (reference sequence). This CDR3 is built from 16 residues. The V gene end was trimmed by 2 bases and the J gene end by 5 bases; junction bases not matched to a gene: 6. The CDR3 DNA reads as TGTGCCAGTAGTATAAGAGCGGGACAGGGAACCGGGGAGCTGTTTTTT. This codes for CASSIRAGQGTGELFF.

The genes are TRBV4-2 and TRBJ2-6; D might be TRBD1 (6 bases). V lost 7 bases and J lost 4, with 20 bases in between. Germline CDR1 reads LGHNA; CDR2 reads YNFKEQ. This CDR3 has 17 amino acids. The CDR3 here is CASNPYRDLKGANVLTF. As DNA, the CDR3 is TGTGCCAGCAACCCCTACAGGGATTTGAAAGGGGCCAACGTCCTGACTTTC.

The V and J genes are TRBV21-1 and TRBJ2-2; the D segment call TRBD1 is taken from the table without a DNA check. TRBV21-1 is an annotated pseudogene. CDR3 size: 14 residues. The CDR3 DNA is TGTGCCAGCAGCAAAAGGACAGCTCTCGGGGAGCTGTTTTTT. Translation: CASSKRTALGELFF.

The V call is TRBV6-5, the J call TRBJ2-7; 10 bases are a match to TRBD1. Germline CDR1 MNHEY, CDR2 SVGAGI. The CDR3 covers 12 residues. The ends lost 6 bases at V and 7 bases at J; junction bases unmatched: 3. CDR3 residues: CASRGTGDEQYF. The CDR3 nucleotides read TGTGCCAGCAGGGGGACAGGGGATGAGCAGTACTTC.

J is TRBJ1-1 and V is TRBV20-1; no definite D call. Deletions cut 5 bases from V and 5 bases from J, with 9 bases between. Germline CDR1 and CDR2: DFQATT and SNEGSKA (reference sequence). This CDR3 has 11 residues. In DNA, the CDR3 is TGCAGTGCTGGACTTCAGACTGAAGCTTTCTTT. It codes for CSAGLQTEAFF.

The rearrangement joins TRBV7-2 to TRBJ2-3; the D gene is possibly TRBD1 (5 bases). This CDR3 spans 14 amino acids. V lost 5 bases to trimming and J lost 7 bases, with 16 bases between them. Per germline, CDR1 SGHTA and CDR2 FQGNSA. CDR3 sequence: CASSPDRISHTQYF. The CDR3 region has the DNA TGTGCCAGCAGCCCAGACAGAATCAGCCATACGCAGTATTTT.

The J gene is TRBJ1-5, the V gene TRBV5-5; TRBD1 matches at 10 bases. The CDR3 consists of 15 residues. J lost 5 bases, V lost 2 bases, and 4 bases had no gene match. From germline, CDR1 is SGHKS and CDR2 YYEKEE (reference sequence). DNA of the CDR3: TGTGCCAGCAGCTTCGGGGGGACAGGGGATCAGCCCCAGCATTTT. It translates to CASSFGGTGDQPQHF.

The chain recombines TRBV28 with TRBJ2-1; TRBD2 matches 9 bases. Germline assignment: CDR1 MDHEN and CDR2 SYDVKM. Trimming at V came to 0 bases and at J to 4 bases, leaving 1 base not matched to a gene. This CDR3 is 15 amino acids long. The CDR3 loop is CASSLWTSGYNEQFF. The CDR3 coding sequence is TGTGCCAGCAGTTTATGGACTAGCGGTTACAATGAGCAGTTCTTC.

The chain is built from TRBV15 and TRBJ2-7; D may be TRBD1 (5 bases). This CDR3 is built from 12 residues. Germline V gene sequence: CDR1 LNHNV, CDR2 YYDKDF (reference sequence). Trimming pared 0 bases from V and 12 bases from J, leaving 12 bases between. The DNA for the CDR3 is TGTGCCACCAGCAGAGACCACAGGATGCGGTACTTC. Its protein product is CATSRDHRMRYF.